This is a list of T cell receptor beta chains from one sample in a study of blood T cell repertoires in COVID-19. The table came from immunoSEQ multiplex PCR; TCRdb's copy has only in-frame clones and leaves some out. The sample has 130,000 or so clones, about 80% seen once. The specimen sequenced was PBMCs or T cells enriched from blood (not recorded which). These receptors were collected from a man aged 35-49 years with acute COVID-19. CDR3s include the opening cysteine and the closing phenylalanine or tryptophan. D genes are given only for firm matches. Expanded clones get a size class; other rows say once, few or many, or leave the size out.

d_gene: TRBD1; v_gene: TRBV28; j_gene: TRBJ1-2; abundance: -; CDR3nt: TGTGCCAGCAGTCCGGGACAGGGAAACTATGGCTACACCTTC; CDR3aa: CASSPGQGNYGYTF
d_gene: TRBD1; v_gene: TRBV10-1; j_gene: TRBJ2-7; abundance: few; CDR3nt: TGCGCCAGCAGTGAGTCTGCAGGGGGCTCCTACGAGCAGTACTTC; CDR3aa: CASSESAGGSYEQYF
d_gene: TRBD1; v_gene: TRBV7-9; j_gene: TRBJ1-2; abundance: -; CDR3nt: TGTGCCAGCAGCTTAGCTTTGGAGGATAGGGGGCTCGGCTACACCTTC; CDR3aa: CASSLALEDRGLGYTF
d_gene: TRBD1; v_gene: TRBV7-3; j_gene: TRBJ2-5; abundance: -; CDR3nt: TGTGCCAGCAGCGTCGGACAGGGAGAGACCCAGTACTTC; CDR3aa: CASSVGQGETQYF
d_gene: -; v_gene: TRBV29-1; j_gene: TRBJ1-1; abundance: -; CDR3nt: TGCAGCGTGGAAGAGACAGGCCCAACAGCTTTCTTT; CDR3aa: CSVEETGPTAFF
d_gene: TRBD2; v_gene: TRBV28; j_gene: TRBJ2-3; abundance: once; CDR3nt: TGTGCCAGCACCTTAGCGGGAGGGCCCTCGAGAACAGATACGCAGTATTTT; CDR3aa: CASTLAGGPSRTDTQYF
d_gene: -; v_gene: TRBV19; j_gene: TRBJ1-2; abundance: -; CDR3nt: TGTGCCAGTACCCAAACCGGGACATACAACTATGGCTACACCTTC; CDR3aa: CASTQTGTYNYGYTF
d_gene: TRBD2; v_gene: TRBV2; j_gene: TRBJ2-5; abundance: -; CDR3nt: TGTGCCAGCGGGGGCCCGCGGGAGGGTCCAGAGACCCAGTACTTC; CDR3aa: CASGGPREGPETQYF
d_gene: TRBD2; v_gene: TRBV10-1; j_gene: TRBJ2-2; abundance: -; CDR3nt: TGCGCCAGCAGCGTGCCCCTACTAGCGGGAGGGTTCCGCACCGGGGAGCTGTTTTTT; CDR3aa: CASSVPLLAGGFRTGELFF
d_gene: TRBD1; v_gene: TRBV18; j_gene: TRBJ1-6; abundance: once; CDR3nt: TGTGCCAGCTCACCAGAGGACAGGGCATCGTCACCCCTCCACTTT; CDR3aa: CASSPEDRASSPLHF
d_gene: TRBD2; v_gene: TRBV2; j_gene: TRBJ2-5; abundance: -; CDR3nt: TGTGCCAGCAGCTTTGCTTGGGGAGGGGAGACCCAGTACTTC; CDR3aa: CASSFAWGGETQYF
d_gene: TRBD2; v_gene: TRBV9; j_gene: TRBJ2-7; abundance: -; CDR3nt: TGTGCCAGCAGCCCCGGCGCGGGGGAAATACGGGAGCAGTACTTC; CDR3aa: CASSPGAGEIREQYF
d_gene: -; v_gene: TRBV18; j_gene: TRBJ2-3; abundance: -; CDR3nt: TGTGCCAGCTCACCACCCGCTAGACCCACAGATACGCAGTATTTT; CDR3aa: CASSPPARPTDTQYF
d_gene: TRBD2; v_gene: TRBV4-2; j_gene: TRBJ2-7; abundance: -; CDR3nt: TGTGCCAGCAGCCAAGACGCGGTAGCGGGGGGCTCCTACGAGCAGTACTTC; CDR3aa: CASSQDAVAGGSYEQYF
d_gene: -; v_gene: TRBV29-1; j_gene: TRBJ2-3; abundance: -; CDR3nt: TGCAGCGTCTCCGGGACTGGGAGCACAGATACGCAGTATTTT; CDR3aa: CSVSGTGSTDTQYF
d_gene: TRBD2; v_gene: TRBV28; j_gene: TRBJ2-7; abundance: -; CDR3nt: TGTGCCAGCAACCCTAAGTGGGGGGGTTCCTACGAGCAGTACTTC; CDR3aa: CASNPKWGGSYEQYF
d_gene: -; v_gene: TRBV3-1/TRBV3-2; j_gene: TRBJ1-1; abundance: -; CDR3nt: TGTGCCAGCAGCCAACTATTTGAAGCTTTCTTT; CDR3aa: CASSQLFEAFF
d_gene: TRBD1; v_gene: TRBV14; j_gene: TRBJ2-7; abundance: -; CDR3nt: TGTGCCAGCAGCCAAGTAGGGGGCAGGCCTGGTACCTACGAGCAGTACTTC; CDR3aa: CASSQVGGRPGTYEQYF
d_gene: -; v_gene: TRBV3-1/TRBV3-2; j_gene: TRBJ1-6; abundance: -; CDR3nt: TGTGCCAGCAGCCAAAACGGGGGGACCTATAATTCACCCCTCCACTTT; CDR3aa: CASSQNGGTYNSPLHF
d_gene: -; v_gene: TRBV30; j_gene: TRBJ1-3; abundance: -; CDR3nt: TGTGCCTGGAGAACAGGGGGAAACACCATATATTTT; CDR3aa: CAWRTGGNTIYF
d_gene: TRBD1; v_gene: TRBV7-9; j_gene: TRBJ1-3; abundance: -; CDR3nt: TGTGCCAGCAACGAACAGGGGGAGGTAGACACCATATATTTT; CDR3aa: CASNEQGEVDTIYF
d_gene: TRBD1; v_gene: TRBV27; j_gene: TRBJ2-2; abundance: -; CDR3nt: TGTGCCAGCAGTTTTGTGAGGACAGGGAGAACCGGGGAGCTGTTTTTT; CDR3aa: CASSFVRTGRTGELFF
d_gene: TRBD1; v_gene: TRBV18; j_gene: TRBJ1-1; abundance: -; CDR3nt: TGTGCCAGCTCACTACAGGGGGACGGGGACACTGAAGCTTTCTTT; CDR3aa: CASSLQGDGDTEAFF
d_gene: -; v_gene: TRBV21-1; j_gene: TRBJ1-2; abundance: -; CDR3nt: TGTGCCAGCAGCACCCCGACAGGATCCGGCTACACCTTC; CDR3aa: CASSTPTGSGYTF
d_gene: TRBD2; v_gene: TRBV28; j_gene: TRBJ2-2; abundance: -; CDR3nt: TGTGCCAGCGGACTAGCGGATAAATGGACCGGGGAGCTGTTTTTT; CDR3aa: CASGLADKWTGELFF
d_gene: -; v_gene: TRBV6-5; j_gene: TRBJ2-3; abundance: -; CDR3nt: TGTGCCAGCAGTACCACGGGATCTAGCACAGATACGCAGTATTTT; CDR3aa: CASSTTGSSTDTQYF
d_gene: -; v_gene: TRBV19; j_gene: TRBJ2-7; abundance: -; CDR3nt: TGTGCCAGTAGTAAAGCGGACTCATCCTACGAGCAGTACTTC; CDR3aa: CASSKADSSYEQYF
d_gene: TRBD2; v_gene: TRBV11-3; j_gene: TRBJ2-1; abundance: -; CDR3nt: TGTGCCAGCAGCTTACTCGGGACTACCGGGGGCAATGAGCAGTTCTTC; CDR3aa: CASSLLGTTGGNEQFF
d_gene: -; v_gene: TRBV30; j_gene: TRBJ1-5; abundance: -; CDR3nt: TGTGCCTGGAGTCGGAACAGGGATCAGCCCCAGCATTTT; CDR3aa: CAWSRNRDQPQHF
d_gene: -; v_gene: TRBV18; j_gene: TRBJ2-7; abundance: -; CDR3nt: TGTGCCAGCTCACCACCGACGGGAGTTATTTCCGAGCAGTACTTC; CDR3aa: CASSPPTGVISEQYF
d_gene: TRBD2; v_gene: TRBV4-2; j_gene: TRBJ2-2; abundance: -; CDR3nt: TGTGCCAGCAGCCACGAGCTAGCGGAGGGGACCGGGGAGCTGTTTTTT; CDR3aa: CASSHELAEGTGELFF
d_gene: -; v_gene: TRBV12-5; j_gene: TRBJ2-3; abundance: -; CDR3nt: TGTGCTAGTGCCTGGGGGCAGGCTTCAGATACGCAGTATTTT; CDR3aa: CASAWGQASDTQYF
d_gene: -; v_gene: TRBV29-1; j_gene: TRBJ2-1; abundance: -; CDR3nt: TGCAGCGTTGCCCACGGGCAGGGGTCCTACAATGAGCAGTTCTTC; CDR3aa: CSVAHGQGSYNEQFF
d_gene: -; v_gene: TRBV18; j_gene: TRBJ2-2; abundance: -; CDR3nt: TGTGCCAGCTCATCCGGGATTGACACCGGGGAGCTGTTTTTT; CDR3aa: CASSSGIDTGELFF
d_gene: TRBD1; v_gene: TRBV7-9; j_gene: TRBJ1-4; abundance: -; CDR3nt: TGTGCCAGCAGCCTCTGGGACAGAAAAAATGAAAAACTGTTTTTT; CDR3aa: CASSLWDRKNEKLFF
d_gene: TRBD2; v_gene: TRBV5-1; j_gene: TRBJ2-5; abundance: -; CDR3nt: TGCGCCAGCAGCTTGGGGACTAGCGTTCCGGCCGAGACCCAGTACTTC; CDR3aa: CASSLGTSVPAETQYF
d_gene: TRBD2; v_gene: TRBV18; j_gene: TRBJ2-1; abundance: -; CDR3nt: TGTGCCAGCTCACCTCGGACTAGCGGGGGGGAAAATGAGCAGTTCTTC; CDR3aa: CASSPRTSGGENEQFF
d_gene: -; v_gene: TRBV6-5; j_gene: TRBJ1-1; abundance: -; CDR3nt: TGTGCCAGCAGTTACCACGGGAACAGATTGAACACTGAAGCTTTCTTT; CDR3aa: CASSYHGNRLNTEAFF
d_gene: TRBD2; v_gene: TRBV18; j_gene: TRBJ2-3; abundance: -; CDR3nt: TGTGCCAGCTCCCGGGGAGGGAGCCTGGATACGCAGTATTTT; CDR3aa: CASSRGGSLDTQYF
d_gene: -; v_gene: TRBV3-1/TRBV3-2; j_gene: TRBJ2-5; abundance: once; CDR3nt: TGTGCCAGCAGCCAAGCGTTCGGGGGCCAAGAGACCCAGTACTTC; CDR3aa: CASSQAFGGQETQYF
d_gene: TRBD1; v_gene: TRBV24-1; j_gene: TRBJ2-7; abundance: many; CDR3nt: TGTGCCACCAGTGATTCCCGACAGGGACGAGGTTACGAGCAGTACTTC; CDR3aa: CATSDSRQGRGYEQYF
d_gene: -; v_gene: TRBV18; j_gene: TRBJ1-2; abundance: -; CDR3nt: TGTGCCAGCTCACAACGGTGGTATGGCTACACCTTC; CDR3aa: CASSQRWYGYTF
d_gene: TRBD1; v_gene: TRBV7-8; j_gene: TRBJ2-2; abundance: -; CDR3nt: TGTGCCAGCAGCTTCGACAGGGCGAACACCGGGGAGCTGTTTTTT; CDR3aa: CASSFDRANTGELFF